A single sample is the source of the 19 T cell receptor beta chains below, sequenced in a study of cytomegalovirus exposure and HLA in healthy donors. PCR involved 60 Vbeta and 13 Jbeta primers. The assay was immunoSEQ multiplex PCR, and TCRdb's table has in-frame clones only and misses some. The sample data list 80,000 to 100,000 clones. The specimen was PBMCs. Receptors originate from a man over 45 in good health and CMV-seropositive.

CDR3 loop: CASSQELDTEPKYF. The CDR3 DNA sequence: TGCGCCAGCAGCCAAGAGCTAGATACGGAACCTAAGTACTTC. The chain combines TRBV4-3 with TRBJ2-4; D remains unclear. V lost 0 bases, J lost 14 bases, and 17 bases lay in between. The CDR3 is 14 residues long. Germline CDR1 and CDR2: LGHNA and YSLEER.

The genes are TRBV4-2 and TRBJ2-3, with 11 bases identical to TRBD2. The CDR3 spans 16 residues. V shed 2 bases, J shed 4 bases, and the junction held 5 bases outside the gene matches. The germline V gene has CDR1 LGHNA and CDR2 YNFKEQ. As DNA, the CDR3 is TGTGCCAGCAGCCAATTGACTAGCGGGAACGCAGATACGCAGTATTTT. Its translation: CASSQLTSGNADTQYF.

The chain has TRBV30 and TRBJ2-3; perhaps TRBD1 as D (5 bases). Germline CDR1 and CDR2: GTSNPN and SVGIG (reference sequence). V shed 2 bases and J shed 10 bases, with 10 bases lying between them. This CDR3 spans 11 amino acids. The CDR3 is CAWSRDSPQYF. For the CDR3, the DNA is TGTGCCTGGAGTCGAGACAGCCCGCAGTATTTT.

This sequence joins TRBV19 and TRBJ2-7, with 10 bases matching TRBD2. After removal of 4 bases from V and 3 bases from J, the junction contained 3 bases not matched to a gene. The CDR3 has 14 amino acids. Germline V CDR1 and CDR2: LNHDA, SQIVND (reference sequence). Here the CDR3 DNA reads TGTGCCAGTAGTACGAGGACTAGCGGCTACGAGCAGTACTTC. Protein: CASSTRTSGYEQYF.

The chain carries TRBV2 and TRBJ2-1, with 9 bases aligning to TRBD2. CDR1 is SNHLY, CDR2 FYNNEI, per germline. Trimming at V came to 6 bases and at J to 5 bases, leaving 8 bases not matched to a gene. The CDR3 consists of 15 residues. The CDR3 nucleotides read TGTGCCAGCAGAATGTGGCTAGCGGGACACAATGAGCAGTTCTTC. Its translation is CASRMWLAGHNEQFF.

The J gene is TRBJ2-3, the V gene TRBV19; 11 nucleotides line up with TRBD2. The CDR3 runs 15 residues. V was clipped by 5 bases and J by 1 base; unmatched bases: 2. Per the germline V gene, CDR1 is LNHDA and CDR2 is SQIVND (reference sequence). The CDR3 DNA is TGTGCCAGTAGTCTAGCGGGAGGCCGCACAGATACGCAGTATTTT. Protein: CASSLAGGRTDTQYF.

V and J are TRBV5-1 and TRBJ1-2; perhaps TRBD1 as D (5 bases). Germline assignment: CDR1 SGHRS and CDR2 YFSETQ. This CDR3 region has 13 residues. Trimming took off 1 base at V and 7 bases at J, with 11 bases between the two ends. CDR3 nucleotides: TGCGCCAGCAGCTTGTGGGGGGACTCTGGCTACACCTTC. This codes for CASSLWGDSGYTF.

The CDR3 sequence: CASSHTDRVGFTEAFF. The DNA for the CDR3 is TGCGCCAGCAGCCATACGGACAGGGTGGGCTTCACTGAAGCTTTCTTT. This sequence joins TRBV4-1 and TRBJ1-1; TRBD1 aligns across 8 bases. Germline lookup yields CDR1 MGHRA and CDR2 YSYEKL. Trimming cost V 3 bases and J 4 bases; bases outside gene matches: 10. The CDR3 loop spans 16 amino acids.

Turning to this clone: A read error may account for a junction end that differs from germline. The chain uses TRBV7-7 and TRBJ2-2, with D perhaps TRBD1 (6 bases). Germline-derived CDR1 and CDR2 are SSHAT and FNYEAQ (reference sequence). The CDR3 covers 15 residues. The CDR3 DNA follows: TGTGCTAGCAGCTTAGCCCCCAGGGGAGCCGGGGAGCTGTTTTTT. Residues: CASSLAPRGAGELFF.

The gene calls are TRBV11-3 and TRBJ2-5, with D possibly TRBD2 on 6 matching bases. The germline V gene encodes CDR1 SGHNT and CDR2 YENEEA. Between the trimmed V and J ends, which lost 0 bases and 2 bases, there was a span of 16 bases. This CDR3 has 17 residues. CDR3 nucleotide sequence: TGTGCCAGCAGCTTAGAACCTTTGACTAGGCGACAAGAGACCCAGTACTTC. It translates to CASSLEPLTRRQETQYF.

This chain links TRBV19 with TRBJ2-1; 11 bases fit TRBD2. Germline lookup yields CDR1 LNHDA and CDR2 SQIVND (reference sequence). Unmatched junction bases numbered 9, after V lost 5 bases and J lost 6 bases. The CDR3 consists of 16 residues. Here the CDR3 reads CASSSFPGLAVNEQFF. CDR3 DNA sequence: TGTGCCAGTAGTTCTTTCCCGGGACTAGCGGTCAATGAGCAGTTCTTC. The entire variable domain, with the rest obtained from reference TRBV19 and TRBJ2-1, is as follows: DGGITQSPKYLFRKEGQNVTLSCEQNLNHDAMYWYRQDPGQGLRLIYYSQIVNDFQKGDIAEGYSVSREKKESFPLTVTSAQKNPTAFYLCASSSFPGLAVNEQFFGPGTRLTVL.

The chain is built from TRBV21-1 and TRBJ2-7; the DNA was not used to check the table's D call, TRBD1. TRBV21-1 is an annotated pseudogene. The CDR3 extends over 13 amino acids. The CDR3: CASSGDRGYEQYV. The CDR3 bases are TGTGCCAGCAGCGGGGACAGGGGCTACGAGCAGTACGTC.

The chain carries TRBV29-1 and TRBJ2-5; D may be TRBD2 (5 bases). Trimming shortened V by 1 base and J by 5 bases, and 11 bases separated the two germline ends. This CDR3 is 13 amino acids long. CDR1 and CDR2 from the germline V gene are SQVTM and ANQGSEA. Here the CDR3 DNA reads TGCAGCGTTGAAGGGCACCGAGGGGAGACCCAGTACTTC. Translated, it gives CSVEGHRGETQYF. Drawing the rest from reference TRBV29-1 and TRBJ2-5, the complete variable domain is SAVISQKPSRDICQRGTSLTIQCQVDSQVTMMFWYRQQPGQSLTLIATANQGSEATYESGFVIDKFPISRPNLTFSTLTVSNMSPEDSSIYLCSVEGHRGETQYFGPGTRLLVL.

This chain uses TRBV5-1 with TRBJ2-1; TRBD2 is a possible D gene (5 bases). Germline-derived CDR1 and CDR2 are SGHRS and YFSETQ. The CDR3 length is 12 residues. Trimming shortened V by 4 bases and J by 7 bases, and 9 bases separated the two germline ends. CDR3 sequence (DNA): TGCGCCAGCAGCCTAGCCCGGAATGAGCAGTTCTTC. Protein: CASSLARNEQFF.

The rearrangement links TRBV4-3 to TRBJ2-2; the match to TRBD1 covers 7 bases. V shed 2 bases, J shed 4 bases, and the junction held 4 bases outside the gene matches. This CDR3 is 15 amino acids long. Germline CDR1 reads LGHNA; CDR2 reads YSLEER. The DNA of the CDR3 is TGCGCCAGCAGCCAACAGACAGGGTTCACCGGGGAGCTGTTTTTT. It is translated as CASSQQTGFTGELFF.

J is TRBJ2-1 and V is TRBV5-1, with TRBD2 matching over 11 bases. The junction had 3 bases not matched to a gene; V was cut back by 3 bases and J by 4 bases. This CDR3 is built from 15 residues. The V gene's germline CDR1 is SGHRS and CDR2 YFSETQ. CDR3 coding DNA: TGCGCCAGCAGCTCAACTAGCGGGAGTTACAATGAGCAGTTCTTC. Translated: CASSSTSGSYNEQFF.

This chain links TRBV7-9 with TRBJ1-5; D is undetermined. Trimming removed 2 bases from V and 11 bases from J, with 10 bases in between. Germline CDR1 SEHNR, CDR2 FQNEAQ (reference sequence). The CDR3 length is 12 residues. The CDR3 protein is CASSLRGTAQHF. The CDR3 DNA reads as TGTGCCAGCAGCTTACGGGGTACAGCCCAGCATTTT.

V usage is TRBV2 and J usage is TRBJ1-2; D not certain. Germline loops: CDR1 SNHLY, CDR2 FYNNEI. The CDR3 is 12 amino acids. Trimming stripped 7 bases from V and 4 bases from J, with 10 bases between. In DNA form, the CDR3 reads TGTGCCAGCACCCCAGTGATCTATGGCTACACCTTC. Translating it yields CASTPVIYGYTF.

V gene TRBV30 combines with J gene TRBJ1-2; D ambiguous. The V end lost 4 bases, the J end lost 6 bases, and 9 bases lay between the germline ends. Germline V gives CDR1 GTSNPN, CDR2 SVGIG (reference sequence). This CDR3 has 11 residues. CDR3 sequence (DNA): TGTGCCTGGACCCGGACTGATGGCTACACCTTC. Protein sequence: CAWTRTDGYTF.